Below, one T cell receptor (beta chain) is given with its context. Its antigen remains unknown. The sample comes from a study of post-analysis software for immune sequencing data. Study-level findings and limits: Controls showed significantly higher normalized Chao1 diversity than did multiple sclerosis patients. Controls showed lower frequencies than patients for roughly five TRBV segments, and TRBV5-6, TRBV5-1 and TRBV20-1 were among these.

cDNA libraries for TCR beta contained unique molecular identifiers. Input of about 1 to 11 million T cells yielded around 460,000 cDNA molecules. Via MiXCR, TCRdb re-called the PCR reads, giving one row per CDR3 protein. The profile shows about 540,000 distinct CDR3 sequences, around 36% of them singletons. Germline V gives CDR1 SEHNR, CDR2 FQNEAQ (reference sequence). This CDR3 contains 15 residues. Trimming at V came to 5 bases and at J to 3 bases, leaving 4 bases not matched to a gene. The chain has TRBV7-9 and TRBJ1-5; 10 bases are a match to TRBD1. Material: blood. This TCR derives from a girl aged 2-17 years with multiple sclerosis. In DNA, the CDR3 is TGTGCCAGCAGCGTGGGACAGGGGATCAATCAGCCCCAGCATTTT. It yields the protein CASSVGQGINQPQHF.